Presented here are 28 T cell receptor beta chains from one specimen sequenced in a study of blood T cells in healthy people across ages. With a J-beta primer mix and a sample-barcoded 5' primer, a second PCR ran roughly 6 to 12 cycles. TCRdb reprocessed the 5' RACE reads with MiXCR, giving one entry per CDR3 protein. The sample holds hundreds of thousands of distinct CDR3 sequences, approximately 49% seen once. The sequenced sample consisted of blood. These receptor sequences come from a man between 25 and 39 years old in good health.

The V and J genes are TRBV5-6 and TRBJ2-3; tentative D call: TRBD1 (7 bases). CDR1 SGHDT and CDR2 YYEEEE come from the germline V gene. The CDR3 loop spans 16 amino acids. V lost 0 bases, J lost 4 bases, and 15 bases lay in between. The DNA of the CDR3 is TGTGCCAGCAGCTTGGTTTTGTCAGGGGGGCCAGATACGCAGTATTTT. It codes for CASSLVLSGGPDTQYF.

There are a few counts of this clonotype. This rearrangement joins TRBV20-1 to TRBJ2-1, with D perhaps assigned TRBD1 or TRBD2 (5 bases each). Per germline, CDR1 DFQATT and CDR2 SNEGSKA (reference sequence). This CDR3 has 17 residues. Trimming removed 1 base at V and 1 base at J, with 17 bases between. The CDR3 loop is CSARGLGSGRSYNEQFF. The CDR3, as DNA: TGCAGTGCTAGAGGGCTAGGGTCGGGGCGGTCCTACAATGAGCAGTTCTTC.

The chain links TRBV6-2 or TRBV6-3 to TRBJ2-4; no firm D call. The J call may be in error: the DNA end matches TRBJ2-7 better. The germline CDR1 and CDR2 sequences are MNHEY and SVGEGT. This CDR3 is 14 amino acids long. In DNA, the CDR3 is TGTGCCAGCAGTTACGGCAGCTTAGTCCACGAGCAGTACTTC. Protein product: CASSYGSLVHEQYF.

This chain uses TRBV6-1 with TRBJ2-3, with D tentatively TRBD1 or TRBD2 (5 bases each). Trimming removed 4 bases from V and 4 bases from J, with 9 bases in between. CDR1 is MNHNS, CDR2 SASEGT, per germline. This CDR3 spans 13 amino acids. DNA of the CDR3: TGTGCCAGCAGTGGGGACGGGTCAGATACGCAGTATTTT. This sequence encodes CASSGDGSDTQYF.

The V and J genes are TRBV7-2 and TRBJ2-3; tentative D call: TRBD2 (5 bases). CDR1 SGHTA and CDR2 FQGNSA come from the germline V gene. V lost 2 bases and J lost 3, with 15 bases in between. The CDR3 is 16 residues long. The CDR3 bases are TGTGCCAGCAGCTTACCCGGACTCCTGCCTACAGATACGCAGTATTTT. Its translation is CASSLPGLLPTDTQYF. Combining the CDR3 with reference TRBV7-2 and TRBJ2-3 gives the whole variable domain GAGVSQSPSNKVTEKGKDVELRCDPISGHTALYWYRQSLGQGLEFLIYFQGNSAPDKSGLPSDRFSAERTGGSVSTLTIQRTQQEDSAVYLCASSLPGLLPTDTQYFGPGTRLTVL.

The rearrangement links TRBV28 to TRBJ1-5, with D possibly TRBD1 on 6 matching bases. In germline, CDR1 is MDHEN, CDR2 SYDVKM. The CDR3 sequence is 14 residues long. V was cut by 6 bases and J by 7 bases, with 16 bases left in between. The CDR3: CASSPGGGWQPQHF. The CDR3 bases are TGTGCCAGCAGCCCTGGGGGGGGCTGGCAGCCCCAGCATTTT.

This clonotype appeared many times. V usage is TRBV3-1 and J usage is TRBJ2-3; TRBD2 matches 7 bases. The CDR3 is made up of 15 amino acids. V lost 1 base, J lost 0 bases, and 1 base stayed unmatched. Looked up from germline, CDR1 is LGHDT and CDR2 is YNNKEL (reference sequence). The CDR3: CASSQGLASTDTQYF. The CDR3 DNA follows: TGTGCCAGCAGCCAAGGACTAGCTAGCACAGATACGCAGTATTTT.

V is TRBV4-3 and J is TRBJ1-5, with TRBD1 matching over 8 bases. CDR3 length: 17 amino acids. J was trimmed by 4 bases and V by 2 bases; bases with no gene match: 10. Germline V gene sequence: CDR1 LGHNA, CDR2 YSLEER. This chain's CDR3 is CASSQSRGGQGNQPQHF. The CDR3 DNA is TGCGCCAGCAGCCAATCTCGAGGAGGACAGGGTAATCAGCCCCAGCATTTT.

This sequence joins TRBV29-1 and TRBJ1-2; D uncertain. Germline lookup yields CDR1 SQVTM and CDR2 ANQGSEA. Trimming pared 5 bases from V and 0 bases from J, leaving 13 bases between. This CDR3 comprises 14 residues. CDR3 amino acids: CSVSLSVTNYGYTF. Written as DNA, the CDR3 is TGCAGCGTTAGCTTATCTGTTACTAACTATGGCTACACCTTC.

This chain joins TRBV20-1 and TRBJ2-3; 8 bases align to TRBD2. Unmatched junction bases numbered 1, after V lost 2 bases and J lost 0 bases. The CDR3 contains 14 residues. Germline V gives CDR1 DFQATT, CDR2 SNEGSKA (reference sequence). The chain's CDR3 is CSARKRGSTDTQYF. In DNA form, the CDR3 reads TGCAGTGCTAGAAAGCGGGGGAGCACAGATACGCAGTATTTT.

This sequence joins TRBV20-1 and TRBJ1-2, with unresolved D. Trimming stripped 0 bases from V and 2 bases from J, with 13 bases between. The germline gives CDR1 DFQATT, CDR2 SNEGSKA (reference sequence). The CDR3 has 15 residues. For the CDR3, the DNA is TGCAGTGCTAGAGATGGGGTCGCGGGGAACTATGGCTACACCTTC. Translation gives CSARDGVAGNYGYTF.

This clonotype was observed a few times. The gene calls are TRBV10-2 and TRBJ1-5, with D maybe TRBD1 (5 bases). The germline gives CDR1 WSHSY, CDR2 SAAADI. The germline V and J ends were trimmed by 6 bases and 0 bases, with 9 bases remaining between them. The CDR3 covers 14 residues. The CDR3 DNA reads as TGCGCCAGCAGAGGGGACCTTAGCAATCAGCCCCAGCATTTT. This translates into CASRGDLSNQPQHF.

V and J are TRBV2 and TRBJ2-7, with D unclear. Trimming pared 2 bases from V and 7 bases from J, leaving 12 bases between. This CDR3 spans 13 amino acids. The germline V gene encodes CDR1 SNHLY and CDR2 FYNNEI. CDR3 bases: TGTGCCAGCAGTGAAAACTACCACAATGAGCAGTACTTC. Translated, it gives CASSENYHNEQYF.

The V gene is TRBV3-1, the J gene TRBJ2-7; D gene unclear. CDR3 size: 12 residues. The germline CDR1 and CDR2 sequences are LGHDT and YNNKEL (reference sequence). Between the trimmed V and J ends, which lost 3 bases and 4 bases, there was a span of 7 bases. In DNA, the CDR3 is TGTGCCAGCAGCCATATAGGTTACGAGCAGTACTTC. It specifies CASSHIGYEQYF.

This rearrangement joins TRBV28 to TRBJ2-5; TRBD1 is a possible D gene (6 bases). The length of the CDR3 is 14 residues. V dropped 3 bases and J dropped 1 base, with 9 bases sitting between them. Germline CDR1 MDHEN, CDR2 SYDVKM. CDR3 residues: CASSFVGGQETQYF. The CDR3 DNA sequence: TGTGCCAGCAGTTTCGTAGGGGGCCAAGAGACCCAGTACTTC. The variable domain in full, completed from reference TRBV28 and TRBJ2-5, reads DVKVTQSSRYLVKRTGEKVFLECVQDMDHENMFWYRQDPGLGLRLIYFSYDVKMKEKGDIPEGYSVSREKKERFSLILESASTNQTSMYLCASSFVGGQETQYFGPGTRLLVL.

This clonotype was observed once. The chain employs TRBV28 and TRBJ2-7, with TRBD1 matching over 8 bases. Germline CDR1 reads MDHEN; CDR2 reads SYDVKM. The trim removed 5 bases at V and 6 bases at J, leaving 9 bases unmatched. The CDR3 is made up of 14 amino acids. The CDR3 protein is CASSPGQGAVEQYF. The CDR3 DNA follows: TGTGCCAGCAGTCCTGGACAGGGAGCCGTCGAGCAGTACTTC.

In DNA, the CDR3 is TGTGCCAGCAGCGACCAGTCAACGAACACTGAAGCTTTCTTT. It encodes CASSDQSTNTEAFF. The V and J genes are TRBV3-1 and TRBJ1-1; D is ambiguous. The CDR3 extends over 14 amino acids. The V end lost 5 bases, the J end lost 1 base, and 11 bases lay between the germline ends. Per the germline V gene, CDR1 is LGHDT and CDR2 is YNNKEL (reference sequence).

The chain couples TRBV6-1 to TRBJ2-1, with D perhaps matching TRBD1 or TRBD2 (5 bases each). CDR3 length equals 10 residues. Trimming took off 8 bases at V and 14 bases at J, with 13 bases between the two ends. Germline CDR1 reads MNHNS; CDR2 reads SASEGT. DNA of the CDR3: TGTGCCAGCGGGGACCGGATCAAGTTCTTC. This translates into CASGDRIKFF.

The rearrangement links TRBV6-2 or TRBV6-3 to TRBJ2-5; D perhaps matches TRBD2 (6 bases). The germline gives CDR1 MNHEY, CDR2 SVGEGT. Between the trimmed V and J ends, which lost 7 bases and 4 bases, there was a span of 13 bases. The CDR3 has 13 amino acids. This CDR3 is CASTDVGGETQYF. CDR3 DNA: TGTGCCAGCACCGACGTGGGAGGAGAGACCCAGTACTTC.

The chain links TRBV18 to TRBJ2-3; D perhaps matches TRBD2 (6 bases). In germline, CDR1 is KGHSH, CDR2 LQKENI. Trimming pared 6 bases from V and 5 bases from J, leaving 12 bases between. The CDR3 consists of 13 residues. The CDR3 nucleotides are TGTGCCAGCTCCCGGGGGACGGGAGATACGCAGTATTTT. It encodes CASSRGTGDTQYF.

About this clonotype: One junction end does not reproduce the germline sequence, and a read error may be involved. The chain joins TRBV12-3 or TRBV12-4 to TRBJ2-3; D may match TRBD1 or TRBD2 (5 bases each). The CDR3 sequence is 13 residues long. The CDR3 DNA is TGTGCCAGCAGTCCAGGGACGGCAGATACGGAGTATTTT. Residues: CASSPGTADTEYF.

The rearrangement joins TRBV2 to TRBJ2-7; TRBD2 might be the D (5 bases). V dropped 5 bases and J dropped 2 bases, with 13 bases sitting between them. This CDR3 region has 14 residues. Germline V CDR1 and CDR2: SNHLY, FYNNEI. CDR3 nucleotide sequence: TGTGCCAGCAGTCCTATCACGGGAACCTACGAGCAGTACTTC. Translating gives CASSPITGTYEQYF.

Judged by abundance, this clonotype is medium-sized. The CDR3, as DNA: TGTGCCAGCAGCCCCGGGACTAGCGGGGGGTTCGGATTCTACGAGCAGTACTTC. Its translation is CASSPGTSGGFGFYEQYF. This chain links TRBV7-9 with TRBJ2-7; 15 bases agree with TRBD2. The CDR3 loop spans 18 amino acids. Per the germline V gene, CDR1 is SEHNR and CDR2 is FQNEAQ (reference sequence). Losses at the gene ends were 5 bases for V and 3 bases for J; bases not matched to a gene: 11.

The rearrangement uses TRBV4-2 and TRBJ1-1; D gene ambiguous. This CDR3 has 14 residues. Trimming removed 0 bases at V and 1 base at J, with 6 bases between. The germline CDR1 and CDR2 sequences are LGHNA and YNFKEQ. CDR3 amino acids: CASSQERRNTEAFF. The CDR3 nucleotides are TGTGCCAGCAGCCAAGAGAGGAGGAACACTGAAGCTTTCTTT.

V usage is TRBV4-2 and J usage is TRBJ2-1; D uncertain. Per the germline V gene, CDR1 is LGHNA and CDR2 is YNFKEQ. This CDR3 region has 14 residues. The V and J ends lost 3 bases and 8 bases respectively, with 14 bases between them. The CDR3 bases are TGTGCCAGCAGCCAGAAGGGCGAGGCATATGAGCAGTTCTTC. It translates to CASSQKGEAYEQFF.

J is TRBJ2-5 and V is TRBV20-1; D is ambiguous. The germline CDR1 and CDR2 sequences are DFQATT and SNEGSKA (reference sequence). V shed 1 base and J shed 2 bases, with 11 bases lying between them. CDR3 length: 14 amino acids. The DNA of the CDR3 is TGCAGTGCTAGAGCCGGACGGGTACAAGAGACCCAGTACTTC. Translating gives CSARAGRVQETQYF.

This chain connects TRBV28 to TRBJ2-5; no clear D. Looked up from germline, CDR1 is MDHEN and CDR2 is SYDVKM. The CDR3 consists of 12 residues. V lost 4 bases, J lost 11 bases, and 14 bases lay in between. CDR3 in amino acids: CASSSLSGGQYF. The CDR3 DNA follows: TGTGCCAGCAGTTCTTTATCCGGTGGGCAGTACTTC.

The chain's CDR3 is CASSHEDTQYF. CDR3 DNA sequence: TGTGCCAGCAGTCATGAAGATACGCAGTATTTT. The V and J genes are TRBV11-1 and TRBJ2-3; no clear D. From germline, CDR1 is SGHAT and CDR2 FQDESV (reference sequence). The CDR3 loop spans 11 amino acids. Trimming took off 6 bases at V and 5 bases at J, with 6 bases between the two ends.